This T cell receptor (beta chain) was captured by sequencing in a study of blood T cell repertoires in COVID-19. In the study overall: Italy, Spain and the United States were the sources of the convalescent and acute COVID-19 samples. PBMCs, B-cell-depleted T cells, or T cells were the source of the cDNA or gDNA that made up the material.

Authors' methods: Amplification with reference gene primers provided the estimates of nucleated cell counts. Clones were sequenced by immunoSEQ multiplex PCR, and TCRdb holds only the in-frame ones, with some missing. The DNA was the basis for D and trimming; V, J and clone size are from that table. The sample holds 300,000 to 400,000 clones, around 89% seen once. Per germline, CDR1 SEHNR and CDR2 FQNEAQ (reference sequence). V was clipped by 4 bases and J by 4 bases, with 4 bases between them. The CDR3 is 12 residues long. Seattle participants joined during active infection and were tracked over time.

Material: peripheral blood. The V and J genes are TRBV7-9 and TRBJ2-2; D gene uncertain. The sequence derives from a woman in her twenties or thirties with COVID-19, enrolled during active disease. The CDR3 reads CASSSFTGELFF. The CDR3 coding sequence is TGTGCCAGCAGCTCCTTCACCGGGGAGCTGTTTTTT.